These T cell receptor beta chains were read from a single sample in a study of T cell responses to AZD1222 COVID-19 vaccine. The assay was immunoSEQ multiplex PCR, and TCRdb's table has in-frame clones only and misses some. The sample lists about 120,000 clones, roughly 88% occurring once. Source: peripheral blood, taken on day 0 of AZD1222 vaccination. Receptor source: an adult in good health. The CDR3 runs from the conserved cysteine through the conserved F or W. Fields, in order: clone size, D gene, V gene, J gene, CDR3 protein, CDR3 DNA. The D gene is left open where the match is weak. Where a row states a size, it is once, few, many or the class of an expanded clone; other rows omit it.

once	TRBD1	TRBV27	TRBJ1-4	CASSPYRTGGSEKLFF	TGTGCCAGCAGTCCCTACCGGACAGGGGGAAGTGAAAAACTGTTTTTT
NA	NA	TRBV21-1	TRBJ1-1	CASSKVETQNTEAFF	TGTGCCAGCAGCAAAGTCGAGACTCAGAACACTGAAGCTTTCTTT
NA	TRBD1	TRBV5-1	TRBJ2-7	CASSLGLTGGSEQYF	TGCGCCAGCAGCTTGGGTCTTACAGGGGGTAGCGAGCAGTACTTC
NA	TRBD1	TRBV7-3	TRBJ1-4	CASSPGGTAGNEKLFF	TGTGCCAGCAGCCCCGGAGGGACAGCAGGAAATGAAAAACTGTTTTTT
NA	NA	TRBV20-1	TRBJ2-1	CSASEPNEQFF	TGCAGTGCTAGTGAGCCCAATGAGCAGTTCTTC
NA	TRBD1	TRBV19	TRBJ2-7	CASSIMGDRSSYEQYF	TGTGCCAGTAGCATTATGGGGGACAGGAGCTCCTACGAGCAGTACTTC
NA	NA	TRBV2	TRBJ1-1	CASSLGGPLNTEAFF	TGTGCCAGCAGCCTGGGGGGACCCTTGAACACTGAAGCTTTCTTT
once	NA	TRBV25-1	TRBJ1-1	CASRATAVMNTEAFF	TGTGCCAGCAGGGCGACGGCCGTCATGAACACTGAAGCTTTCTTT
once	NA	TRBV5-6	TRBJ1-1	CASSLIGRGMNTEAFF	TGTGCCAGCAGCTTGATTGGACGGGGAATGAACACTGAAGCTTTCTTT
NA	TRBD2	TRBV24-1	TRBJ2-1	CATNSGRADNEQFF	TGTGCCACCAATAGCGGGAGGGCGGACAATGAGCAGTTCTTC
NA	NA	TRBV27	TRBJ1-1	CASRDTGLSNTEAFF	TGTGCCAGCAGAGATACGGGACTCTCGAACACTGAAGCTTTCTTT
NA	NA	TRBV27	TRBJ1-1	CASSLGVKNTEAFF	TGTGCCAGCAGTTTAGGGGTTAAAAACACTGAAGCTTTCTTT
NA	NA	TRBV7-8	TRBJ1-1	CASSLPRTEAFF	TGTGCCAGCAGCCTCCCGAGAACTGAAGCTTTCTTT
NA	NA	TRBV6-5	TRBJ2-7	CASSSGPDTHRRF	TGTGCCAGCAGCTCGGGCCCGGACACCCATCGACGCTTC
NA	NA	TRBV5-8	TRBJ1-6	CASSLVEGINSPLHF	TGTGCCAGCAGCTTGGTTGAGGGAATTAATTCACCCCTCCACTTT
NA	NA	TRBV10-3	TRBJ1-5	CAISEGSNQPQHF	TGTGCCATCAGTGAGGGTAGTAATCAGCCCCAGCATTTT